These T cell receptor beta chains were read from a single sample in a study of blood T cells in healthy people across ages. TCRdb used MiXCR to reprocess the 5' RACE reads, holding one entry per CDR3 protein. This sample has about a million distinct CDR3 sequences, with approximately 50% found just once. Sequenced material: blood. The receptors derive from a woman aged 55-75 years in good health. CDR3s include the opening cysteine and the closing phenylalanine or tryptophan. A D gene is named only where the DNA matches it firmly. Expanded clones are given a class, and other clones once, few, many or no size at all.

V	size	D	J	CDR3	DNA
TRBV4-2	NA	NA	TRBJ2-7	CASSRIASTPDIQLYEQYF	TGTGCCAGCAGCCGGATAGCCTCAACCCCGGACATCCAGCTATACGAGCAGTACTTC
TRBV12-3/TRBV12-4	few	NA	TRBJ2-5	CASSLGTDQETQYF	TGTGCCAGCAGTTTAGGGACAGACCAAGAGACCCAGTACTTC
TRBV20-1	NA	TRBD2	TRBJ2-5	CSASRLAEETQYF	TGCAGTGCTAGCCGCCTAGCGGAAGAGACCCAGTACTTC
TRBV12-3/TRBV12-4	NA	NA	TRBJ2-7	CASSLARDTGNEQYF	TGTGCCAGCAGTTTAGCCCGGGACACGGGCAACGAGCAGTACTTC
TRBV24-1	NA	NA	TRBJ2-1	CATSDQGFWTEQFF	TGTGCCACCAGTGACCAGGGGTTTTGGACTGAGCAGTTCTTC
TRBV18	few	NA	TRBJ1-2	CASSQQVSNYGYTF	TGTGCCAGCTCACAACAGGTCAGCAACTATGGCTACACCTTC
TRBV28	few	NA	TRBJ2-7	CATTLNSYEQYF	TGTGCCACTACGTTAAACTCCTACGAGCAGTACTTC
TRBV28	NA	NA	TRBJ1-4	CASKQGSGHEKLFF	TGTGCCAGCAAACAGGGATCGGGTCATGAAAAACTGTTTTTT
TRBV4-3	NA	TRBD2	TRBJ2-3	CASSQDWLAGPPDTQYF	TGCGCCAGCAGCCAAGATTGGCTAGCGGGACCCCCAGATACGCAGTATTTT
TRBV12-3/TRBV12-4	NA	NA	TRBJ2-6	CASSLERRVLTF	TGTGCCAGCAGCCTCGAGAGGCGCGTCCTGACTTTC
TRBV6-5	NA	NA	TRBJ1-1	CASIGWGGTEAFF	TGTGCCAGCATCGGCTGGGGGGGCACTGAAGCTTTCTTT
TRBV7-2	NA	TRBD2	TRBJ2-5	CASSLRGGRAFVEQYF	TGTGCCAGCAGCTTAAGGGGCGGGAGGGCCTTTGTTGAGCAGTACTTC
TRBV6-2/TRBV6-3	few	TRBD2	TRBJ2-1	CASSYSLGEGYNEQFF	TGTGCCAGCAGTTACTCTCTAGGGGAGGGATACAATGAGCAGTTCTTC
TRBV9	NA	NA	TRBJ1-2	CASSVAAEDYGYTF	TGTGCCAGCAGCGTAGCGGCAGAAGACTATGGCTACACCTTC
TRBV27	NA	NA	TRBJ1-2	CASSFKAANNPIYGYTF	TGTGCCAGCAGTTTTAAGGCAGCCAATAACCCCATATATGGCTACACCTTC
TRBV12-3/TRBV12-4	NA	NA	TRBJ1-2	CASRRGAYGYTF	TGTGCCTCACGTAGGGGAGCCTATGGCTACACCTTC
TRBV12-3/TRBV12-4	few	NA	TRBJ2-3	CASSFFGSTDTQYF	TGTGCCAGCAGTTTTTTTGGGTCCACAGATACGCAGTATTTT
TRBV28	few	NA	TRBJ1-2	CASSLFAGNYGYTF	TGTGCCAGCAGTTTATTCGCAGGGAACTATGGCTACACCTTC
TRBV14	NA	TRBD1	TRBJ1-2	CASSHDRGAYGYTF	TGTGCCAGCAGCCATGACAGGGGGGCCTATGGCTACACCTTC
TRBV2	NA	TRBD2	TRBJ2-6	CASRLAGASGANVLTF	TGTGCCAGCAGATTAGCGGGAGCCTCTGGGGCCAACGTCCTGACTTTC
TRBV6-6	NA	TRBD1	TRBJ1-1	CASSYSRQGGEAFF	TGTGCCAGCAGTTACTCGAGACAGGGGGGCGAAGCTTTCTTT
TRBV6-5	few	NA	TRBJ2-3	CATTDSADTQYF	TGTGCCACCACAGACTCGGCAGATACGCAGTATTTT
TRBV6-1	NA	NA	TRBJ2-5	CASSVWQQETQYF	TGTGCCAGCAGTGTTTGGCAACAAGAGACCCAGTACTTC
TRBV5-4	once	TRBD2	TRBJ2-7	CASSWVGGSSYEQYF	TGTGCCAGCAGCTGGGTCGGGGGGAGCTCCTACGAGCAGTACTTC
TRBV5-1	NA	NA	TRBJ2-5	CASSSYLGGQETQYF	TGCGCCAGCAGCTCCTATTTAGGGGGGCAAGAGACCCAGTACTTC
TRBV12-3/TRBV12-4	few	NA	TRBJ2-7	CASTHSGTFLYEQYF	TGTGCCAGTACTCATTCCGGGACATTTCTCTACGAGCAGTACTTC
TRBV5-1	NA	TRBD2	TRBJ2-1	CASSPGVNGLGFF	TGCGCCAGCAGCCCCGGGGTCAATGGACTAGGGTTCTTC
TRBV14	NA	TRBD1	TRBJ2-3	CASSQTFGQGTSSDTQYF	TGTGCCAGCAGCCAAACTTTCGGACAGGGAACTAGTTCGGATACGCAGTATTTT
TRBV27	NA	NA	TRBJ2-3	CATLGFGTDTQYF	TGTGCCACACTGGGATTTGGCACAGATACGCAGTATTTT
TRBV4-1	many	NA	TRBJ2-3	CASSTTQGTTQNTQYF	TGCGCCAGCAGCACGACACAGGGGACTACGCAAAATACGCAGTATTTT
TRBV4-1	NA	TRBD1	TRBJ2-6	CASSQEKGAGSGANVLTF	TGCGCCAGCAGCCAAGAAAAGGGGGCGGGCTCTGGGGCCAACGTCCTGACTTTC
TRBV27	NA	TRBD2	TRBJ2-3	CASSSGLSGSFADTQYF	TGTGCCAGCAGTTCCGGACTCAGCGGGAGTTTCGCAGATACGCAGTATTTT
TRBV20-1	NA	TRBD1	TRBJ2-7	CSARPIGTGGYEQYF	TGCAGTGCTAGACCTATCGGGACAGGGGGCTACGAGCAGTACTTC
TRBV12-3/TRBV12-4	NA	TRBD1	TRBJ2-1	CATRGQGLYNEQFF	TGTGCCACCAGGGGACAGGGTTTATACAATGAGCAGTTCTTC
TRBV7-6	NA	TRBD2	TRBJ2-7	CASSPPLSSGNPLEQYF	TGTGCCAGCAGCCCCCCTCTCTCTAGCGGGAATCCCCTCGAGCAGTACTTC
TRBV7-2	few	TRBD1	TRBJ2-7	CASSLPGTGIHEQYF	TGTGCCAGCAGCTTACCCGGGACAGGGATCCACGAGCAGTACTTC
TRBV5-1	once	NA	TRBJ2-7	CASSLNGGREYF	TGCGCCAGCAGCTTGAACGGGGGTAGGGAGTACTTC
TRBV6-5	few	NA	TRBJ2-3	CAGGPGPNPDTQYF	TGTGCCGGTGGGCCGGGACCCAACCCAGATACGCAGTATTTT
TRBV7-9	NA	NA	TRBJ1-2	CASSPREATYGYTF	TGTGCCAGCAGCCCCCGTGAAGCGACCTATGGCTACACCTTC
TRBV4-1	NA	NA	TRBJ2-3	CASSQEYTGLGEDTQYF	TGCGCCAGCAGCCAAGAATATACGGGACTGGGGGAGGATACGCAGTATTTT
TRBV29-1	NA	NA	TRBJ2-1	CSVEGYVSEQFF	TGCAGCGTTGAAGGTTATGTAAGTGAGCAGTTCTTC
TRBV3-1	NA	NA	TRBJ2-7	CASSHTRPGSSYNEQYF	TGTGCCAGCAGCCACACCCGCCCTGGGAGCTCCTACAATGAGCAGTACTTC
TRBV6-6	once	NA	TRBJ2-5	CASGGQGNQETQYF	TGTGCCAGCGGTGGGCAGGGTAACCAAGAGACCCAGTACTTC
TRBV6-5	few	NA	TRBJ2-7	CASSYSTGEVSSYEQYF	TGTGCCAGCAGTTACTCGACGGGTGAAGTTAGCTCCTACGAGCAGTACTTC
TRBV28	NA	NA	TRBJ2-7	CASSSHVVGSYEQYF	TGTGCCAGCAGTTCTCACGTGGTGGGCTCCTACGAGCAGTACTTC
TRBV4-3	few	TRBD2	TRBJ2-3	CASRRTSGSSDTQYF	TGCGCCAGCCGGCGGACTAGCGGGAGTTCGGATACGCAGTATTTT
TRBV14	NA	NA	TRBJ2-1	CASSPGYGNEQFF	TGTGCCAGCAGCCCAGGGTATGGAAATGAGCAGTTCTTC
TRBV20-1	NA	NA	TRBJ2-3	CSPIRDTQYF	TGCAGTCCAATACGAGATACGCAGTATTTT